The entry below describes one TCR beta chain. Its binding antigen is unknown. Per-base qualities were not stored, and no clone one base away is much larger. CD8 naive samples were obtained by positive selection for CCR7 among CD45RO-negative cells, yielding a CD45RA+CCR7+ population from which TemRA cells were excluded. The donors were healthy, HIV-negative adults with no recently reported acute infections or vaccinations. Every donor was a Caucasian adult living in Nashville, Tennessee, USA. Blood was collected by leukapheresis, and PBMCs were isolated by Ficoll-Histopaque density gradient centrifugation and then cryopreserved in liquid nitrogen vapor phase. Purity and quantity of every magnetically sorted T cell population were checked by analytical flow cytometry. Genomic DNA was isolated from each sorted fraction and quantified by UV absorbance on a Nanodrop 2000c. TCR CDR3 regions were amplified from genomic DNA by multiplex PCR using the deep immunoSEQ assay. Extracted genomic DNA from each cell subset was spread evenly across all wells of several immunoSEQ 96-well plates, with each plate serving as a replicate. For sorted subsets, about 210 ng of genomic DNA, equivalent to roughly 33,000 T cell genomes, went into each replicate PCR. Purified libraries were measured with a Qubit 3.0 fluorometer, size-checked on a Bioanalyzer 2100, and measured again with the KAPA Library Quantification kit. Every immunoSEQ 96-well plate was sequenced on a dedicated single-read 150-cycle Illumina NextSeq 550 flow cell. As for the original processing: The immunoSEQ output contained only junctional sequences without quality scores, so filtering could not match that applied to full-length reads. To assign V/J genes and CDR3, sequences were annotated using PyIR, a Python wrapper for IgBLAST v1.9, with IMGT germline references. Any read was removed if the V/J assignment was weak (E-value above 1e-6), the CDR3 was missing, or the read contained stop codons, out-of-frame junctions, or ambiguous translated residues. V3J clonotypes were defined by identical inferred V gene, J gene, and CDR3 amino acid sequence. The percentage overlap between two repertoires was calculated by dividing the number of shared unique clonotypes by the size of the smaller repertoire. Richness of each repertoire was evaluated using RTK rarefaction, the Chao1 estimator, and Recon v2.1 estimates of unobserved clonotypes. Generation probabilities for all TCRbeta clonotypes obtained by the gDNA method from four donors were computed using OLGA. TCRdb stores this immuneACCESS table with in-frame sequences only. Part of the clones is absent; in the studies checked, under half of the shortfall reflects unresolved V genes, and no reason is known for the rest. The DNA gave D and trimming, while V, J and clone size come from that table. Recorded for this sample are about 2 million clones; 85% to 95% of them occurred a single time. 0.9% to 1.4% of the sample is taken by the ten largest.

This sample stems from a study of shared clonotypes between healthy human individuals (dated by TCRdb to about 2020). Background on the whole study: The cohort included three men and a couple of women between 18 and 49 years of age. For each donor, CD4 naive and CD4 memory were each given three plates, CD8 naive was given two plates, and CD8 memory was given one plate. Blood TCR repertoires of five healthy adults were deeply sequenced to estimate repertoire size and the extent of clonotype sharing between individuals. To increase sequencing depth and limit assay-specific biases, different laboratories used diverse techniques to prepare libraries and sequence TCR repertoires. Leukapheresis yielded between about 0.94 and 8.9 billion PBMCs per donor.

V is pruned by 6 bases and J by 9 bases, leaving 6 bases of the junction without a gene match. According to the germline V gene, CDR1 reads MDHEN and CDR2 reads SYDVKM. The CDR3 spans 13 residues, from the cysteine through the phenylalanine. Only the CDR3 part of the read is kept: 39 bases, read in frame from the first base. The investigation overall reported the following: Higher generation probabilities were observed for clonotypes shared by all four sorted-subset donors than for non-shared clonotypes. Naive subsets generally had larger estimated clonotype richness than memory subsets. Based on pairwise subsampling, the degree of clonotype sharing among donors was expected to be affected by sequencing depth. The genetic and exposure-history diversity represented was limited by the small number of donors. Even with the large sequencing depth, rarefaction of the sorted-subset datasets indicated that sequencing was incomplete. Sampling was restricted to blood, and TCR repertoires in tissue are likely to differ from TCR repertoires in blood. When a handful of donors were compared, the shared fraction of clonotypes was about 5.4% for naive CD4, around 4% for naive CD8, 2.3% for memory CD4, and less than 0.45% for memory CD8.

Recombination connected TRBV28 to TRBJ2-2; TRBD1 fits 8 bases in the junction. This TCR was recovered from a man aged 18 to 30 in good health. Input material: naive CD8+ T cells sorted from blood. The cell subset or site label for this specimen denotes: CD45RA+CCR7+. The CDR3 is CASRGQGGWELFF. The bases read TGTGCCAGCAGAGGACAGGGTGGCTGGGAGCTGTTTTTT.